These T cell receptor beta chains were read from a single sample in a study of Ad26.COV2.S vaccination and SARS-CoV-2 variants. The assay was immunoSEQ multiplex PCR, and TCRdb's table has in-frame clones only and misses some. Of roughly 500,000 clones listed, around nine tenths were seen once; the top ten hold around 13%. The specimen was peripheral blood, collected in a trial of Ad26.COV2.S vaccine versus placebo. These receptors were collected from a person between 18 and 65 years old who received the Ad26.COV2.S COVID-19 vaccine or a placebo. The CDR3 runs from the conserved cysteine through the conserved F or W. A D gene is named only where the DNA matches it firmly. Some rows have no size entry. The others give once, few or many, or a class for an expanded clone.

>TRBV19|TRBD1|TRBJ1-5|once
TGTGCCAGTAGTATGGGACAGCCAAATCAGCCCCAGCATTTT
CASSMGQPNQPQHF
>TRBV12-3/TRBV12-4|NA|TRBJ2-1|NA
TGTGCCAGCAGTTCACAGAATGAGCAGTTCTTC
CASSSQNEQFF
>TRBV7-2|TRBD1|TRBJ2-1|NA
TGTGCCAGCAGCCTCCGACAGGGTGGGAATGAGCAGTTCTTC
CASSLRQGGNEQFF
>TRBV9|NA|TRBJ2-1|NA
TGTGCCAGCAGCGTAGCGGAACAATACAATGAGCAGTTCTTC
CASSVAEQYNEQFF
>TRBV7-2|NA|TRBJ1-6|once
TGTGCCAGCAGCTTAGGGGGGTCAAATTCACCCCTCCACTTT
CASSLGGSNSPLHF
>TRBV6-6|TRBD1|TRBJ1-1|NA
TGTGCCAGCAGCGAAAGGGGACAGGCCGCTGAGTCTTTCTTT
CASSERGQAAESFF
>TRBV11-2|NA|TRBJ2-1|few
TGTGCCAGCAGCGCGCTCAATGAGCAGTTCTTC
CASSALNEQFF
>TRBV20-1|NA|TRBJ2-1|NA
TGCAGTGCACGTGGTACGGATGAGCAGTTCTTC
CSARGTDEQFF
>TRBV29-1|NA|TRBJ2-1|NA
TGCAGCGTTTATAAGGGCCCCTACAATGAGCAGTTCTTC
CSVYKGPYNEQFF
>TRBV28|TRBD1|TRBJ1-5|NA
TGTGCCAGCAGTCCCCACCAGGGGGGTGGCAATCAGCCCCAGCATTTT
CASSPHQGGGNQPQHF
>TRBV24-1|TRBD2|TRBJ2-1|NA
TGTGCCACCAGTTTCTCTAGCGGGAGCTACAATGAGCAGTTCTTC
CATSFSSGSYNEQFF
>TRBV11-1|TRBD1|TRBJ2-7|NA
TGTGCCAGCAGCCGGACAGGGGGCCCTCTAGAGAACGAGCAGTACTTC
CASSRTGGPLENEQYF
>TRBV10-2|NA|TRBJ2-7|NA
TGCGCCAGTCAACTAGCAACCTCCTACGAGCAGTACTTC
CASQLATSYEQYF
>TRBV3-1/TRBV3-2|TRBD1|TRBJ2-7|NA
TGTGCCAGCAGCCTCGGACAGGGCTACGAGCAGTACTTC
CASSLGQGYEQYF
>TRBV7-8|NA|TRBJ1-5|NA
TGTGCCAGCAGCTTAGGGTTCGGAGGGGCAATGAATCAGCCCCAGCATTTT
CASSLGFGGAMNQPQHF
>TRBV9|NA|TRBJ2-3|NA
TGTGCCAGCAGCGAGCAGCGGAGCCACACAGATACGCAGTATTTT
CASSEQRSHTDTQYF
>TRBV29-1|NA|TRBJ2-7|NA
TGCAGCGCGACAGAGGGAGCGGCCTACGAGCAGTACTTC
CSATEGAAYEQYF
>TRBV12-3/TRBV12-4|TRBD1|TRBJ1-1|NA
TGTGCCAGCCTACTGGACAGGGAAGCTTTCTTT
CASLLDREAFF
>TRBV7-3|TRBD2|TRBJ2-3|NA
TGTGCCAGCAGCTTACGGCTAGCGGGTCCAGGAGCAGATACGCAGTATTTT
CASSLRLAGPGADTQYF
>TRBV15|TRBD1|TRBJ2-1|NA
TGTGCCACCAGCAGAGTGGGGGACAGGTTCGATGAGCAGTTCTTC
CATSRVGDRFDEQFF
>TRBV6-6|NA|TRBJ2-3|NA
TGTGCCAGCAGTTACGATACGCAGTATTTT
CASSYDTQYF
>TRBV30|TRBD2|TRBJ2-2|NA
TGTGCCTGGAGGTCCGGGGGGACCGGGGAGCTGTTTTTT
CAWRSGGTGELFF
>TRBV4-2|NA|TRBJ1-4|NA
TGTGCCAGCAGCCAAGATAGAGTTGGGGACAAAAATGAAAAACTGTTTTTT
CASSQDRVGDKNEKLFF
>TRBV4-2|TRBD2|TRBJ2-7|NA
TGTGCCAGCAGCCAAGATGTAGCCACGCCGACTAGCGGATACGAGCAGTACTTC
CASSQDVATPTSGYEQYF
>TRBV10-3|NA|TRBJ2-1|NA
TGTGCCATCAGCCGGAATGGTGAGCAGTTCTTC
CAISRNGEQFF
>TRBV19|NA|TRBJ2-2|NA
TGTGCCAGTAGTATTAAGGTCACCGGGGAGCTGTTTTTT
CASSIKVTGELFF
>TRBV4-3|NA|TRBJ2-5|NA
TGCGCCAGCAGCCAAAACGGGAGACGGGGAGAGACCCAGTACTTC
CASSQNGRRGETQYF
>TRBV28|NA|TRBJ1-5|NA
TGTGCCAGCAGTGCTGCGGAAGCCGCAGGACAGCCCCAGCATTTT
CASSAAEAAGQPQHF
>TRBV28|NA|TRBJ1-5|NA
TGTGCCAGCAGTTTTACGGAGAATCAGCCCCAGCATTTT
CASSFTENQPQHF
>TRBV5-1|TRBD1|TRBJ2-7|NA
TGCGCCAGCAGCGAAAAAGGACAGGGATACGAGCAGTACTTC
CASSEKGQGYEQYF
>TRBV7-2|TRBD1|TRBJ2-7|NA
TGTGCCAGCAGCTTAGAAACCGGGACAGTTTACTCCTACGAGCAGTACTTC
CASSLETGTVYSYEQYF
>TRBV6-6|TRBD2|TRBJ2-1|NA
TGTGCCAGCAGTCCGGGACTAGCGGGAGGCCCTAGCTCCTACAATGAGCAGTTCTTC
CASSPGLAGGPSSYNEQFF
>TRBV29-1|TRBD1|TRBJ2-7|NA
TGCAGCGCCCAAGACAGGGCCCGCTACGAGCAGTACTTC
CSAQDRARYEQYF
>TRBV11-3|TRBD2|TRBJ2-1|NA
TGTGCCAGCGGGCCGGGGGGAGGGCTCGGTGATGAGCAGTTCTTC
CASGPGGGLGDEQFF
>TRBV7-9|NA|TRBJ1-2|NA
TGTGCCAGCAGCTTAGGAGTTGGGCGGCAGGCCCATGGCTACACCTTC
CASSLGVGRQAHGYTF